This T cell receptor beta chain was captured by sequencing in a study of T cell responses to AZD1222 COVID-19 vaccine. CDR3 length: 14 residues. The ends were cut back, 7 bases at V and 8 bases at J, with 18 bases in the middle. Germline CDR1 and CDR2: SGHRS and YFSETQ. Timing groups of about 4 and about 12 weeks for second doses were pooled. TCRdb's table, derived via immunoSEQ multiplex PCR, lists solely in-frame clones and lacks some. The data show tens of thousands of clones, roughly 87% seen once. The sequence derives from an adult who received the AZD1222 COVID-19 vaccine. This specimen was peripheral blood, taken 28 days after the second AZD1222 dose. This rearrangement joins TRBV5-1 to TRBJ1-4; D is undetermined. The CDR3 sequence is CASQRSRYSEKLFF. In DNA form, the CDR3 reads TGCGCCAGCCAAAGAAGTCGCTACTCGGAAAAACTGTTTTTT.